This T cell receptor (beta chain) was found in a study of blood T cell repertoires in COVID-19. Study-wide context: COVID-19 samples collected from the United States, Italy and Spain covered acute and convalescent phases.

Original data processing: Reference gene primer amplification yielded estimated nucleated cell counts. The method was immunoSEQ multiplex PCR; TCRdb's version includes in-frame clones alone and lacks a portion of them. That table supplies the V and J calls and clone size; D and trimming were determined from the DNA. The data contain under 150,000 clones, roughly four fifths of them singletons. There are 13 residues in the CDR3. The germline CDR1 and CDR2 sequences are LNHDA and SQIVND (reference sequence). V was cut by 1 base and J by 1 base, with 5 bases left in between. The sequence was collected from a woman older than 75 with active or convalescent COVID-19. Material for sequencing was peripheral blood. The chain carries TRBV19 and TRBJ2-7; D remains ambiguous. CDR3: CASSIARSYEQYF. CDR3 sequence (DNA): TGTGCCAGTAGTATAGCCAGATCCTACGAGCAGTACTTC.